What follows describes a single T cell receptor beta chain. Clones were sequenced by immunoSEQ multiplex PCR, and TCRdb holds only the in-frame ones, with some missing. The sample contains around 700 clones, 90% of which appear only once. The sample belongs to a study of T cells in tumors and immune-related adverse events. The source of this sequence is a female donor with metastatic renal cell carcinoma. Sequenced material: kidney tissue, taken from a patient treated with anti-PD-1 therapy.

The CDR3 sequence: CASRSDRVYGYTF. The CDR3 DNA reads TGTGCCAGCAGATCCGACAGGGTCTATGGCTACACCTTC. The chain is built from TRBV5-4 and TRBJ1-2; TRBD1 agrees at 7 bases. J gave up 4 bases and V 5 bases, and 5 bases lay outside the gene matches. CDR3 length: 13 residues. Germline CDR1 SGHNT, CDR2 YYREEE (reference sequence).